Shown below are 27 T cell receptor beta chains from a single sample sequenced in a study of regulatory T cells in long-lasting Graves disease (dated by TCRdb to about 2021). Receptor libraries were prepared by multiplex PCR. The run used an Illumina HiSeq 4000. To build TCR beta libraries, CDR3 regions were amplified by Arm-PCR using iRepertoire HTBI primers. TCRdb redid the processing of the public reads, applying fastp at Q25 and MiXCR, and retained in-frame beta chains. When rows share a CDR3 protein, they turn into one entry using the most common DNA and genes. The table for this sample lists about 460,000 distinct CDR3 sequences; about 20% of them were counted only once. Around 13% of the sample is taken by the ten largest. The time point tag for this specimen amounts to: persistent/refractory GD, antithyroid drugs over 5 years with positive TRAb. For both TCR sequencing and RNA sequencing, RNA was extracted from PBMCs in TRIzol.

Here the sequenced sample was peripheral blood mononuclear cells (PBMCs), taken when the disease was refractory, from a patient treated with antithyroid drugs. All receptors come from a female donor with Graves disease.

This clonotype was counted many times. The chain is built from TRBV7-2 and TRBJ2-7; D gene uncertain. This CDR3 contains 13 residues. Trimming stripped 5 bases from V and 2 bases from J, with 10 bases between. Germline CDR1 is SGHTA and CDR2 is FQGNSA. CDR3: CASSMTAAYEQYF. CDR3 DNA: TGTGCCAGCAGCATGACGGCAGCCTACGAGCAGTACTTC.

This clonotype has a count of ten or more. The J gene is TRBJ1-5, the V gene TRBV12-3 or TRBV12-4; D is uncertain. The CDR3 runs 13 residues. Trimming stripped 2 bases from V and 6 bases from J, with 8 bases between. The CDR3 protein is CASSLSRIQPQHF. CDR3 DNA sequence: TGTGCCAGCAGTTTATCGCGGATTCAGCCCCAGCATTTT.

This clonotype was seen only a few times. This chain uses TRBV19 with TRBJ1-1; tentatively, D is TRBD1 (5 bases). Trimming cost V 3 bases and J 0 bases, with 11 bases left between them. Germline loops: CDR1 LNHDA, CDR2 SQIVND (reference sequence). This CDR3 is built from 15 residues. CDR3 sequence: CASSISGGLNTEAFF. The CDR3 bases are TGTGCCAGTAGTATCTCTGGGGGATTGAACACTGAAGCTTTCTTT.

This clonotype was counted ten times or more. The CDR3 nucleotides are TGCAGTGCAGGTGGCAGGGGGCAGGAAGTAAGGCAAGAGACCCAGTACTTC. It codes for CSAGGRGQEVRQETQYF. The gene calls are TRBV20-1 and TRBJ2-5; 8 nucleotides line up with TRBD1. Germline V gene sequence: CDR1 DFQATT, CDR2 SNEGSKA (reference sequence). The CDR3 runs to 17 residues. V trimming: 6 bases; J trimming: 2 bases; junction bases outside the gene matches: 17.

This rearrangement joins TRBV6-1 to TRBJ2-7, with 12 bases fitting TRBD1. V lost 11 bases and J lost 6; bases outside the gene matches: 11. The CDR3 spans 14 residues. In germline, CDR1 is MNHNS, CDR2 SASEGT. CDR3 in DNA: TGTGCCTCCTCGGCGGGACAGGGGGCAAGCGAGCAGTACTTC. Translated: CASSAGQGASEQYF.

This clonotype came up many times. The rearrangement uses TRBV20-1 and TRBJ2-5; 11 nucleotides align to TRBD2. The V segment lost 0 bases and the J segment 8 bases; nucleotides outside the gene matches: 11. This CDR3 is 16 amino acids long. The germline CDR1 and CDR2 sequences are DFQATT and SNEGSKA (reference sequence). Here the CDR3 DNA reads TGCAGTGCTAGAGATCTCGAAGGGACTAGCGGACTTACCCAGTACTTC. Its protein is CSARDLEGTSGLTQYF.

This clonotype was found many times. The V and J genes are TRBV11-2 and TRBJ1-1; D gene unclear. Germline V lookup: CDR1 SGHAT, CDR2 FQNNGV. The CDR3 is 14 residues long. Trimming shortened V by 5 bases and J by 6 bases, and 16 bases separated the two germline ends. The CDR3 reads CASSPGPRGAEAFF. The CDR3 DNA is TGTGCCAGCAGCCCGGGCCCACGCGGGGCTGAAGCTTTCTTT.

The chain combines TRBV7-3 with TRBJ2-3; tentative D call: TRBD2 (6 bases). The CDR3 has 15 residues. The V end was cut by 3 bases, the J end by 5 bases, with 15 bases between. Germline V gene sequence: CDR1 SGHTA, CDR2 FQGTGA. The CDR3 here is CASSLDGGGIDTQYF. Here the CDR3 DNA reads TGTGCCAGCAGCTTGGATGGGGGAGGAATAGATACGCAGTATTTT.

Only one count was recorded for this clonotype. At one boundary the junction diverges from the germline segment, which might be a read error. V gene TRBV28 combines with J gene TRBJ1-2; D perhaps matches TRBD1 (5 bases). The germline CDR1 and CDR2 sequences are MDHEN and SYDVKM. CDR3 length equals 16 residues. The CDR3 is CASSFRGVTANYSYTF. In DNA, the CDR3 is TGTGCCAGTAGTTTCCGGGGGGTAACCGCTAACTATAGCTACACCTTC.

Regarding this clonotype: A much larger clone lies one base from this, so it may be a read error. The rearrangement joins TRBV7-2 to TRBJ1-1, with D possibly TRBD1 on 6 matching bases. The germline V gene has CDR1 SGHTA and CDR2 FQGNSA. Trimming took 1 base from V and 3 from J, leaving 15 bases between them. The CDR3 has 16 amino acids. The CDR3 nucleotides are TGTGCCAGCAGCTTAGTCTCGGGGGCACCGTACACTGAAGCTTTCTTT. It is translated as CASSLVSGAPYTEAFF.

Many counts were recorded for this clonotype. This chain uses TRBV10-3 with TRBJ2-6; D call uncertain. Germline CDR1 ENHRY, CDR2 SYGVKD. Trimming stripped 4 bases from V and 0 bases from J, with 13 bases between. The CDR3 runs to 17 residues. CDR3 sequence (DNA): TGTGCCATCAGTGGCTCTTCCGATAGCTCTGGGGCCAACGTCCTGACTTTC. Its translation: CAISGSSDSSGANVLTF.

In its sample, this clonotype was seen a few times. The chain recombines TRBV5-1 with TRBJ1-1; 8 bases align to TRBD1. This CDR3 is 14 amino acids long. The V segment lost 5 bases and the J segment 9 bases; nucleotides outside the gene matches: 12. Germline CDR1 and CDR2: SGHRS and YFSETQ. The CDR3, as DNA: TGCGCCAGCAGTTCAAATGCAGGGGGCCTCCAAGCTTTCTTT. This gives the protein CASSSNAGGLQAFF. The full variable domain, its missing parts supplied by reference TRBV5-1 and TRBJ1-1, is KAGVTQTPRYLIKTRGQQVTLSCSPISGHRSVSWYQQTPGQGLQFLFEYFSETQRNKGNFPGRFSGRQFSNSRSEMNVSTLELGDSALYLCASSSNAGGLQAFFGQGTRLTVV.

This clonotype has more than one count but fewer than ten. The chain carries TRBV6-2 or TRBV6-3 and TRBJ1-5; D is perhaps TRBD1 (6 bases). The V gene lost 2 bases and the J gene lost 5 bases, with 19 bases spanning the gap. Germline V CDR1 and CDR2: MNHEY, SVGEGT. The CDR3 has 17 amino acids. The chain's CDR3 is CASSYTWGGAADQPQHF. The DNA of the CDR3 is TGTGCCAGCAGTTACACCTGGGGGGGGGCGGCGGATCAGCCCCAGCATTTT.

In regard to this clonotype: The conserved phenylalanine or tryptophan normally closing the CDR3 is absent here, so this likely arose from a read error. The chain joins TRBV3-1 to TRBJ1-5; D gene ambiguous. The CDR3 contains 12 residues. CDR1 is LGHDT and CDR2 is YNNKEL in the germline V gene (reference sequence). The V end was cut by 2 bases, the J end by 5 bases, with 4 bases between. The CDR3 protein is CASSQTDQPQHL. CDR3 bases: TGTGCCAGCAGCCAAACGGATCAGCCCCAGCATCTT.

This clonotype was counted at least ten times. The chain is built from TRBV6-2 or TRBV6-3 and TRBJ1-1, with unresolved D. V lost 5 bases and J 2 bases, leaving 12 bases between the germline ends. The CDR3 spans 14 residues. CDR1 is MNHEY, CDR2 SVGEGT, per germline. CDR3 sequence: CASSTASVNTEAFF. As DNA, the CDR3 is TGTGCCAGCAGTACCGCGTCGGTCAACACTGAAGCTTTCTTT.

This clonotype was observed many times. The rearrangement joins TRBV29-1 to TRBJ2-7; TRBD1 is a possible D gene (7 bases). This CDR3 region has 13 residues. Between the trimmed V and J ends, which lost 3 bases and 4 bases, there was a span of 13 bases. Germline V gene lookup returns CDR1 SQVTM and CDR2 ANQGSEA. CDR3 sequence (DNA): TGCAGCGTTGATTTACAGGGGAGGTACGAGCAGTACTTC. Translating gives CSVDLQGRYEQYF.

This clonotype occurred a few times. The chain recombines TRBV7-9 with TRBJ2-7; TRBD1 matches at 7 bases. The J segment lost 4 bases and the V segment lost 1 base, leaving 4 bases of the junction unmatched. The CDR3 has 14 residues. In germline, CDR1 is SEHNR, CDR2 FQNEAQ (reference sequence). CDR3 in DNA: TGTGCCAGCAGCTTAGTCGGGACAGATTACGAGCAGTACTTC. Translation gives CASSLVGTDYEQYF.

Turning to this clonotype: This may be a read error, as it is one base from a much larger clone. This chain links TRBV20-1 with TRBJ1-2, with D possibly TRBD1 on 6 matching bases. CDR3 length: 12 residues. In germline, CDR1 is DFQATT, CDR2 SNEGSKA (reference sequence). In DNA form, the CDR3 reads TGCATCTTACGGGGGGGGCCGGGGGGCTACACCTTC. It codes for CILRGGPGGYTF.

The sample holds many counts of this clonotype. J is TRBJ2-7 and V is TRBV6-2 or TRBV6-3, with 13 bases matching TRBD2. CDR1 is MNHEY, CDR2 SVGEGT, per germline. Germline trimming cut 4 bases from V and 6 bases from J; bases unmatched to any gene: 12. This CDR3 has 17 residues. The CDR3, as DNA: TGTGCCAGCAGTTCGTCTTGGACTAGCGGGAGCACAGGCGAGCAGTACTTC. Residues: CASSSSWTSGSTGEQYF.

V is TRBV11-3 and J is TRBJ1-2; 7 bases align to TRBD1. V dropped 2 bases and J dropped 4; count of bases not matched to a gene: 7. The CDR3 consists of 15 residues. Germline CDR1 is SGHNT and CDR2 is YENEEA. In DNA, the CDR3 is TGTGCCAGCAGCTTAAATTTACGGACAGGCTATGGCTACACCTTC. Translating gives CASSLNLRTGYGYTF.

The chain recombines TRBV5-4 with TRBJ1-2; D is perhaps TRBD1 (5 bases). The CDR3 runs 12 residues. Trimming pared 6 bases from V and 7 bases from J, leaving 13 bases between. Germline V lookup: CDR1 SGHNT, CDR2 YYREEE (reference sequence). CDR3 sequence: CASTNPGGGYTF. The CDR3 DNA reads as TGTGCCAGCACCAACCCGGGGGGTGGCTACACCTTC.

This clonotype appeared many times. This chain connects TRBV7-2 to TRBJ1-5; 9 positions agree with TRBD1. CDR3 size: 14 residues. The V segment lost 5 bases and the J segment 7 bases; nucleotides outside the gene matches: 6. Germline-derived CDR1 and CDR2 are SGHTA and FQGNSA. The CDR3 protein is CASSVDRGGQPQHF. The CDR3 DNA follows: TGTGCCAGCAGCGTGGACAGGGGAGGACAGCCCCAGCATTTT.

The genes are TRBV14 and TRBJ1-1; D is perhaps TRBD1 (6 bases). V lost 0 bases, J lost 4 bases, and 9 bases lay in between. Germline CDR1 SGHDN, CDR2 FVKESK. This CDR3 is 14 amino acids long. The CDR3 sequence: CASSQDFRGTEAFF. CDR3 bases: TGTGCCAGCAGCCAAGATTTCAGGGGCACTGAAGCTTTCTTT.

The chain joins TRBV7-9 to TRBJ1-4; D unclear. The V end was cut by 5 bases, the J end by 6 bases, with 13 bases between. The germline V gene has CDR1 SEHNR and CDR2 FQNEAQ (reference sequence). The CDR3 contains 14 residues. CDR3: CASSRGGGDEKLFF. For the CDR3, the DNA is TGTGCCAGCAGCCGAGGTGGAGGTGATGAAAAACTGTTTTTT.

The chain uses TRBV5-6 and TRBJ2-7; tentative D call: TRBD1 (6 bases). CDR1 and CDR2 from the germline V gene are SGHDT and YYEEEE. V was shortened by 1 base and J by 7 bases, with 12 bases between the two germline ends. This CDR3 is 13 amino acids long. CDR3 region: CASSLSGVEEQYF. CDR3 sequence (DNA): TGTGCCAGCAGCTTGTCAGGGGTTGAAGAGCAGTACTTC.

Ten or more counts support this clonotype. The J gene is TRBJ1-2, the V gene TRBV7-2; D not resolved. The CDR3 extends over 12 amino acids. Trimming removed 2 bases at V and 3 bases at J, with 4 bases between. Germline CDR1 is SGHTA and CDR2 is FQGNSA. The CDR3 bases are TGTGCCAGCAGCTTAAGCCACTATGGCTACACCTTC. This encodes CASSLSHYGYTF.

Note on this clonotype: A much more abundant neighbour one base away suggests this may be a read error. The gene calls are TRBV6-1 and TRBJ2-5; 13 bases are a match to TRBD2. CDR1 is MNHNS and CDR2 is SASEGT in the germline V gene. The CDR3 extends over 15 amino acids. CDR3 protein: CVSRQGLAGKETQYF. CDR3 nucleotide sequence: TGTGTCAGCAGGCAGGGACTAGCGGGGAAAGAGACCCAGTACTTC.